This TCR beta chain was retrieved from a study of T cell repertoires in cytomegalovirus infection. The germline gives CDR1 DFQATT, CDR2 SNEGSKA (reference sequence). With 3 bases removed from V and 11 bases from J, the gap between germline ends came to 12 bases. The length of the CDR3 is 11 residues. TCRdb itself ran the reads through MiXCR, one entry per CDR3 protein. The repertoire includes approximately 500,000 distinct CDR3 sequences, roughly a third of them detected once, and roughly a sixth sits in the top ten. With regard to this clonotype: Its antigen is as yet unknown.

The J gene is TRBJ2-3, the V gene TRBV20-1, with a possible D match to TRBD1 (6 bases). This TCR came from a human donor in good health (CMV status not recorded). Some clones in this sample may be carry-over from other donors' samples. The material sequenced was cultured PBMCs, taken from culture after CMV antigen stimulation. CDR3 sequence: CSASPRGQQYF. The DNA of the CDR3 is TGCAGTGCTAGCCCCCGGGGACAGCAGTATTTT.